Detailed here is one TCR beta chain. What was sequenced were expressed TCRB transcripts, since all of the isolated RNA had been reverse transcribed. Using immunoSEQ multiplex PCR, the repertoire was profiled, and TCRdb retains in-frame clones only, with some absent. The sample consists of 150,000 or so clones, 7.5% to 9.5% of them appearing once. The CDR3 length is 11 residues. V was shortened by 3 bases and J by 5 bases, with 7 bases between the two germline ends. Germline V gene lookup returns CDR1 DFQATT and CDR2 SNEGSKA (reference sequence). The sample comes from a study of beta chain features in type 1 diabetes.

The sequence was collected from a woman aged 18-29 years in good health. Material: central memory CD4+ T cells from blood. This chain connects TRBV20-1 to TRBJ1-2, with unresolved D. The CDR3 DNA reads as TGCAGTGCTAGCAGGTGGTATGGCTACACCTTC. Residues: CSASRWYGYTF.